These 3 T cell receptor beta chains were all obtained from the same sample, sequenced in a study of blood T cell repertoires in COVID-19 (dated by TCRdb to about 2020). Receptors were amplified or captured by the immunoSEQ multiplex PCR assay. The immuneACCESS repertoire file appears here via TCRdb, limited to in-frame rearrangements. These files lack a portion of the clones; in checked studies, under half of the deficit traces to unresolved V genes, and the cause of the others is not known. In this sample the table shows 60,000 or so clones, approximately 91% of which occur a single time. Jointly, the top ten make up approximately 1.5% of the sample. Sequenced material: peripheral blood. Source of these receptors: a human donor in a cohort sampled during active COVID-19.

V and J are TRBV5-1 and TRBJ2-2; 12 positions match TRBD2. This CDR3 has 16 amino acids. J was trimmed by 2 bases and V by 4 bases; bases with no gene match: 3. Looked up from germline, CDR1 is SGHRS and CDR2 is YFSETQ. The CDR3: CASSRTSGINTGELFF. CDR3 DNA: TGCGCCAGCAGCCGGACTAGCGGGATAAACACCGGGGAGCTGTTTTTT.

CDR3 bases: TGTGCCAGCATCAACTACGGTACAGGTTCGGATGGCTACACCTTC. Protein product: CASINYGTGSDGYTF. V is TRBV7-9 and J is TRBJ1-2; D might be TRBD1 (5 bases). Trimming removed 7 bases from V and 6 bases from J, with 21 bases in between. The CDR3 sequence is 15 residues long. Germline CDR1 and CDR2: SEHNR and FQNEAQ (reference sequence). Using reference TRBV7-9 and TRBJ1-2 for the parts outside the CDR3, the full variable domain is DTGVSQNPRHKITKRGQNVTFRCDPISEHNRLYWYRQTLGQGPEFLTYFQNEAQLEKSRLLSDRFSAERPKGSFSTLEIQRTEQGDSAMYLCASINYGTGSDGYTFGSGTRLTVV.

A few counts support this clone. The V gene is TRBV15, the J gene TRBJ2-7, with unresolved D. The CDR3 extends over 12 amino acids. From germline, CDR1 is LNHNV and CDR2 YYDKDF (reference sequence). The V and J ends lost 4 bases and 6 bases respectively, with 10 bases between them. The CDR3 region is CATSTLEAEQYF. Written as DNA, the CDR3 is TGTGCCACCAGCACCCTCGAGGCCGAGCAGTACTTC. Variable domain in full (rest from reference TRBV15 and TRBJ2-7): DAMVIQNPRYQVTQFGKPVTLSCSQTLNHNVMYWYQQKSSQAPKLLFHYYDKDFNNEADTPDNFQSRRPNTSFCFLDIRSPGLGDTAMYLCATSTLEAEQYFGPGTRLTVT.